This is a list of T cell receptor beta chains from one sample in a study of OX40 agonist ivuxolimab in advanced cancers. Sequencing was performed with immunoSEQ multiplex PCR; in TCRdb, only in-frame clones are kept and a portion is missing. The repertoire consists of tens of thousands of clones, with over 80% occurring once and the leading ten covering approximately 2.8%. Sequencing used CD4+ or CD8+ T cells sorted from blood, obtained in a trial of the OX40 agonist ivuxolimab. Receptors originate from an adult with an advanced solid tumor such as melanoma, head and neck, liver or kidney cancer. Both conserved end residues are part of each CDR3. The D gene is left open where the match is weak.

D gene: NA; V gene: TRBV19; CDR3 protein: CASSDMWLDEKLFF
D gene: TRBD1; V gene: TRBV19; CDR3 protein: CASIPRGSNQPQHF
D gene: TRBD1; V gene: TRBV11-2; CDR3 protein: CASSSSNRGAGDTQYF
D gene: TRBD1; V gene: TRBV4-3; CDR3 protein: CASSQGTGGNYGYTF
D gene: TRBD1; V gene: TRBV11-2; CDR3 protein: CASSLDRGRVRGTGELFF
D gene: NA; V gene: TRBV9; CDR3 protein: CASSPTTGPYEQYF
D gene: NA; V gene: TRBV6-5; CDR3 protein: CASSRGGLEQYF
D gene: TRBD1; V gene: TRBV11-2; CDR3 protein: CASSLGDRGLGETQYF
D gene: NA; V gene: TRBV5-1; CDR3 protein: CASSSGGVKGYEQYF
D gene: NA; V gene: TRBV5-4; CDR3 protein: CASLPGADTGELFF
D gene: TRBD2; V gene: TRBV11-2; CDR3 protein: CASSLLAGAPTTDTQYF
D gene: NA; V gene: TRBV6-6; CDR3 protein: CASSYSLKGQFF
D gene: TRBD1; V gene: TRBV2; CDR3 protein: CASSSQGQVNTEAFF
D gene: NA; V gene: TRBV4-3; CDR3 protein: CASKRRGGRNDSPLHF
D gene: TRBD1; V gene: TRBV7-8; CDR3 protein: CASSLGQAETFF
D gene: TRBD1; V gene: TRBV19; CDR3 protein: CASTHVAGTGTSSGNTIYF
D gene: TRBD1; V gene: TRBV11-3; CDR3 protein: CASSFGTGGDTGELFF
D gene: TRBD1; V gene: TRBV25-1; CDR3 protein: CASSLTGAYTEAFF
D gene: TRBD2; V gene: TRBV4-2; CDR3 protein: CASSQLAGPSTDTQYF
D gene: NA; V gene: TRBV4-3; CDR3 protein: CASSQDRGYEQFF
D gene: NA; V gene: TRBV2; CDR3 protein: CASSFSFFNSPLHF
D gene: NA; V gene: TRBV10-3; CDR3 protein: CAISRADGLQETQYF
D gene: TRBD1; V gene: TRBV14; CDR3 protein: CASSQTGGAFGGYTF
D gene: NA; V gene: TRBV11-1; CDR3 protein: CASSQAGRGGTGELFF
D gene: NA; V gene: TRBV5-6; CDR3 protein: CASSLMGSNYGYTF
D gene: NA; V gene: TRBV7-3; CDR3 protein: CASSFSGTGELFF
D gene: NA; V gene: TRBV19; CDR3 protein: CASRGWVRGQSNQPQHF
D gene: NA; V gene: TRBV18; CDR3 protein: CASSPEWGIYEQYF
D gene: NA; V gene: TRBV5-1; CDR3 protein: CASSLFPSTGAAETQYF
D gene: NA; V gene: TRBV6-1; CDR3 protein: CASSVNSIGHSNQPQHF
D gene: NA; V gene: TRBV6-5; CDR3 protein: CASQRGGSSETQYF
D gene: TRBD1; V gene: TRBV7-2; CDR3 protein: CASSLLGTGNRPQHF
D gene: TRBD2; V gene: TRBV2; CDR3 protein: CASRPSGGSLDTQYF
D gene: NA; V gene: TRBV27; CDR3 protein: CASRLRVVGNTGELFF
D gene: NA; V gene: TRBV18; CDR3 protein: CASSPSEGIFATNEKLFF
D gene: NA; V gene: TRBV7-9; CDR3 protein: CASSLVGADTEAFF
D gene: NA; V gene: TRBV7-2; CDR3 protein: CASTDRALTQGYTF
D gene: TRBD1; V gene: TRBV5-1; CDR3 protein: CASGTGLFPSTDTQYF
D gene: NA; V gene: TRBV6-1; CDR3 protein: CASSEDISISGNTIYF
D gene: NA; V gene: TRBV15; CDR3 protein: CATSSRYSNQPQHF
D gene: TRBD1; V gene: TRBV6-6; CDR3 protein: CASRGQGFYNEQFF
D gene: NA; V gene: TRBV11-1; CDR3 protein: CASSLGGRNSYEQYF
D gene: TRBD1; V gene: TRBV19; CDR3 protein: CASRKRQGDSYEQYF
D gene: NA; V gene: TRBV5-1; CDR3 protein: CASSLPRDSQSEGGLYEQYF
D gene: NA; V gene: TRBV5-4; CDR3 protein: CASSLAGDYNEQFF
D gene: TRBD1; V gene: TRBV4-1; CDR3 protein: CASSRGAARGRRNQPQHF
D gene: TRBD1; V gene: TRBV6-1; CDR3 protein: CASNTDRARSPLHF
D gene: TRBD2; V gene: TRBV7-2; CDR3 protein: CASSDYSGGRSYNEQFF
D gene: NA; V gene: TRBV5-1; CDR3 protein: CASRGQFNSYEQYF
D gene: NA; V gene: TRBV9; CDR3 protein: CASSVAFPGNTIYF
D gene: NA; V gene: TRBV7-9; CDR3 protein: CASSFPGGNQPQHF
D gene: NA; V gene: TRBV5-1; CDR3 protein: CASSSGTLNSPLHF
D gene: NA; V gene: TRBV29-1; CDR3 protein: CTASLDYGYTF
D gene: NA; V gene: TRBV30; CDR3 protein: CAWMTGGSHGEQYF
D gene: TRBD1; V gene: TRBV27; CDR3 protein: CASSLSRGTGLTLHTF
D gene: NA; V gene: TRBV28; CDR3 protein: CASRRELRGELFF
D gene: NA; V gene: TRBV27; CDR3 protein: CASSLMASLNTGELFF
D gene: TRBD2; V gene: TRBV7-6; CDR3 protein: CASSPNPTTSGFSYEQYF
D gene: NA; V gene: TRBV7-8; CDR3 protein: CASSWVGNTEAFF
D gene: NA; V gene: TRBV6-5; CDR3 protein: CASSLGTLEKYGYTF